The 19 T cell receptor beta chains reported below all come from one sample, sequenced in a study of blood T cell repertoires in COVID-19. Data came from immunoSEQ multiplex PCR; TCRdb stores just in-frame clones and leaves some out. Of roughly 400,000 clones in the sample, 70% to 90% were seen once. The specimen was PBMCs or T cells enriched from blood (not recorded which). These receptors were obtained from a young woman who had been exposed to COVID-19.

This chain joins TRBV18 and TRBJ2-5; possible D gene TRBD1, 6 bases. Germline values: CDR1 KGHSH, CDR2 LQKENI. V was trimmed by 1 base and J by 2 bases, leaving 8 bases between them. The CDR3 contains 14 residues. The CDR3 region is CASSPQQGQETQYF. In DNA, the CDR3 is TGTGCCAGCTCACCACAACAGGGTCAAGAGACCCAGTACTTC.

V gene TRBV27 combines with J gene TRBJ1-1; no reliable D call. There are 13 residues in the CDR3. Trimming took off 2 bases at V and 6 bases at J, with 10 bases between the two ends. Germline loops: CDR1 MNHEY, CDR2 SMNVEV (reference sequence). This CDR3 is CASSLRQVAEAFF. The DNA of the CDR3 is TGTGCCAGCAGTTTAAGGCAGGTAGCTGAAGCTTTCTTT.

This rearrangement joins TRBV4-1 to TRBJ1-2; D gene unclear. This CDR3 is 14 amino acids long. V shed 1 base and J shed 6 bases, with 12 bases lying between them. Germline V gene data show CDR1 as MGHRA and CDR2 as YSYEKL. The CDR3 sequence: CASSQVGSSDGYTF. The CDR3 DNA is TGCGCCAGCAGCCAAGTGGGGAGTTCGGATGGCTACACCTTC.

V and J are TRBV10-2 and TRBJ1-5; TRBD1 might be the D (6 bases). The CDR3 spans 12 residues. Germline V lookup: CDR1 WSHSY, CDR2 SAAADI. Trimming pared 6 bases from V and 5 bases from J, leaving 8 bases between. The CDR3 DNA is TGCGCCAGCAGACACAGGGATCAGCCCCAGCATTTT. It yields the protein CASRHRDQPQHF.

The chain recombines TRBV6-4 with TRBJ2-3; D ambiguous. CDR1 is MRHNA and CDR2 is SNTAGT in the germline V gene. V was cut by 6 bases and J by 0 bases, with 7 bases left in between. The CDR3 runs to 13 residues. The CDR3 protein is CASSSTSTDTQYF. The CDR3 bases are TGTGCCAGCAGCAGTACAAGCACAGATACGCAGTATTTT.

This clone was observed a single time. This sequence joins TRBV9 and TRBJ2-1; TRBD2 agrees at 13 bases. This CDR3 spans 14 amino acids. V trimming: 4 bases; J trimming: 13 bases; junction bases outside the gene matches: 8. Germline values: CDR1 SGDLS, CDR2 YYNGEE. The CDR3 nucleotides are TGTGCCAGCAGCCTCGGGACTAGCGGGGACAAACAGTTCTTC. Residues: CASSLGTSGDKQFF.

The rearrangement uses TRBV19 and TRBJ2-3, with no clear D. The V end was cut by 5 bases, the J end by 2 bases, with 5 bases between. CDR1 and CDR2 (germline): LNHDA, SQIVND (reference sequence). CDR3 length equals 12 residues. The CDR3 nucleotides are TGTGCCAGTAGTTTCTACACAGATACGCAGTATTTT. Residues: CASSFYTDTQYF.

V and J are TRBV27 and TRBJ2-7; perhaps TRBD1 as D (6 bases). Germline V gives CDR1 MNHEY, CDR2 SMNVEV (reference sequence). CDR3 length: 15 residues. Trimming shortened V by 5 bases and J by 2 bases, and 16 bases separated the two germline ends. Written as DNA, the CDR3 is TGTGCCAGCAGTATAGCAGGGGTGGGGGCCTACGAGCAGTACTTC. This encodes CASSIAGVGAYEQYF.

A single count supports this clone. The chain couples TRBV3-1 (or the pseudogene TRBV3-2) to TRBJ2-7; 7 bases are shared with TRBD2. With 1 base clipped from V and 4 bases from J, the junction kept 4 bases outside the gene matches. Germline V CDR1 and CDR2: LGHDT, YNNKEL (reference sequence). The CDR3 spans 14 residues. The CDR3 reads CASSQVGGPYEQYF. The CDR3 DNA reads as TGTGCCAGCAGCCAAGTGGGAGGGCCGTACGAGCAGTACTTC.

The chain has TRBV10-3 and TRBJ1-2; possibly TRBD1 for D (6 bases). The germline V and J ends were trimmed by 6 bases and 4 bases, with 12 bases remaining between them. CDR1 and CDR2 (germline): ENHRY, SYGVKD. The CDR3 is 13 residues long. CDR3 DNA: TGTGCCATCAGCGGGGGGGGCGTCTATGGCTACACCTTC. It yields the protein CAISGGGVYGYTF.

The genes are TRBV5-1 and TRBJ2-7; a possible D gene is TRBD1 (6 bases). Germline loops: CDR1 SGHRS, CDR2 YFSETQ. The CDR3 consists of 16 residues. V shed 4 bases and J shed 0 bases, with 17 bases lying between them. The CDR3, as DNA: TGCGCCAGCAGCCCCGTGGGGGCAGGGAACTCCTACGAGCAGTACTTC. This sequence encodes CASSPVGAGNSYEQYF.

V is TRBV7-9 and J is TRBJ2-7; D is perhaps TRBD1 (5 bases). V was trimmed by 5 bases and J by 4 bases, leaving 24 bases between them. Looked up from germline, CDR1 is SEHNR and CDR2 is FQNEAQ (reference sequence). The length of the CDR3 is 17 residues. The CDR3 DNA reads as TGTGCCAGCAGCCCCGATTTCTTCAGGGTACGGCTATACGAGCAGTACTTC. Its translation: CASSPDFFRVRLYEQYF.

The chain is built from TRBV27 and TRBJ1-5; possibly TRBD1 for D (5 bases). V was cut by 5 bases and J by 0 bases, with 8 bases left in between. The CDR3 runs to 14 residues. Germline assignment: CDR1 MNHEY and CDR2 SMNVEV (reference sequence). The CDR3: CASSTQGSNQPQHF. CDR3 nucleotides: TGTGCCAGCAGTACCCAGGGTAGCAATCAGCCCCAGCATTTT.

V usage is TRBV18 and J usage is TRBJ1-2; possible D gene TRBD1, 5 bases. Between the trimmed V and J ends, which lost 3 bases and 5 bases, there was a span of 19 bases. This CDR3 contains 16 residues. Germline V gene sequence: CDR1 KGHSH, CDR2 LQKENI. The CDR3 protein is CASSPGSARAAYGYTF. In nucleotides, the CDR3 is TGTGCCAGCTCACCCGGTTCCGCCAGGGCCGCATATGGCTACACCTTC.

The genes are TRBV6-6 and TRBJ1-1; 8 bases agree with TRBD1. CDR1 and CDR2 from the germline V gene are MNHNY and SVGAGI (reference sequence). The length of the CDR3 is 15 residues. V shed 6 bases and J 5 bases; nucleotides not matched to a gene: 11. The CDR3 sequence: CASRHNDRGWTEAFF. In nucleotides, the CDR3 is TGTGCCAGCAGACATAACGACAGGGGTTGGACTGAAGCTTTCTTT.

The CDR3 loop is CSARSYEQFF. The CDR3 DNA is TGCAGTGCTAGATCCTACGAGCAGTTCTTC. The chain links TRBV20-1 to TRBJ2-1; no clear D gene. The V end lost 2 bases, the J end lost 10 bases, and 6 bases lay between the germline ends. Germline CDR1 is DFQATT and CDR2 is SNEGSKA (reference sequence). The CDR3 extends over 10 amino acids.

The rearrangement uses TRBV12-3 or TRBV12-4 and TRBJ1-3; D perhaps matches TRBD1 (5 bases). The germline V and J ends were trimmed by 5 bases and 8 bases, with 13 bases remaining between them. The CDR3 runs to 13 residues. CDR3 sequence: CASSGARRDTIYF. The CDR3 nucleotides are TGTGCCAGCAGTGGGGCACGCAGGGACACCATATATTTT.

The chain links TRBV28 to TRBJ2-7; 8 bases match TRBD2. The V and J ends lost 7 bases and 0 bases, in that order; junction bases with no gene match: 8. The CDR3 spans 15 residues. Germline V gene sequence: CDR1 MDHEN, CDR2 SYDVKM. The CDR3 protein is CASNLGLAGSYEQYF. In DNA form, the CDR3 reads TGTGCCAGCAACCTGGGGCTAGCGGGCTCCTACGAGCAGTACTTC.

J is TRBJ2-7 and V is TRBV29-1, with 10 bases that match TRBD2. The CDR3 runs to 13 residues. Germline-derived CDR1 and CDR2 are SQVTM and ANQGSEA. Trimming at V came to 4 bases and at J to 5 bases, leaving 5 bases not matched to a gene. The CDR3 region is CSVGLAGEHEQYF. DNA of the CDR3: TGCAGCGTTGGGCTAGCGGGAGAACACGAGCAGTACTTC.